This TCR beta chain was recovered during a study of T cells in women clearing cervical HPV infection. Concerning this clone itself: Read coverage stops 3 residues before the CDR3 terminus; the germline J gene supplies the remainder.

Average input was 1200 ng genomic DNA for immunoSEQ TCR beta CDR3 amplification. Measured with immunoSEQ multiplex PCR; TCRdb has only the in-frame clones, and not every one. The sample spans about 30,000 clones; the ten largest clones claim approximately 4.5%. Looked up from germline, CDR1 is SGHRS and CDR2 is YFSETQ. The CDR3 has 16 residues. Losses at the gene ends were 0 bases for V and 5 bases for J; bases not matched to a gene: 6. Dot-blot hybridization genotyped cervical HPV amplified with MY09/MY11 PCR. The receptor comes from a woman aged 18 to 69 with a cervical HPV16 infection that either progressed to CIN3+ or cleared (not recorded which). Input material: blood buffy coat. The chain couples TRBV5-1 to TRBJ2-5; 11 bases are a match to TRBD2. CDR3 in amino acids: CASSLVAGGTRETQYF. The part of the CDR3 DNA that was read is TGCGCCAGCAGCTTGGTAGCGGGGGGGACCCGGGAGACC. Looking up the rest from reference TRBV5-1 and TRBJ2-5 gives the full variable domain: KAGVTQTPRYLIKTRGQQVTLSCSPISGHRSVSWYQQTPGQGLQFLFEYFSETQRNKGNFPGRFSGRQFSNSRSEMNVSTLELGDSALYLCASSLVAGGTRETQYFGPGTRLLVL.